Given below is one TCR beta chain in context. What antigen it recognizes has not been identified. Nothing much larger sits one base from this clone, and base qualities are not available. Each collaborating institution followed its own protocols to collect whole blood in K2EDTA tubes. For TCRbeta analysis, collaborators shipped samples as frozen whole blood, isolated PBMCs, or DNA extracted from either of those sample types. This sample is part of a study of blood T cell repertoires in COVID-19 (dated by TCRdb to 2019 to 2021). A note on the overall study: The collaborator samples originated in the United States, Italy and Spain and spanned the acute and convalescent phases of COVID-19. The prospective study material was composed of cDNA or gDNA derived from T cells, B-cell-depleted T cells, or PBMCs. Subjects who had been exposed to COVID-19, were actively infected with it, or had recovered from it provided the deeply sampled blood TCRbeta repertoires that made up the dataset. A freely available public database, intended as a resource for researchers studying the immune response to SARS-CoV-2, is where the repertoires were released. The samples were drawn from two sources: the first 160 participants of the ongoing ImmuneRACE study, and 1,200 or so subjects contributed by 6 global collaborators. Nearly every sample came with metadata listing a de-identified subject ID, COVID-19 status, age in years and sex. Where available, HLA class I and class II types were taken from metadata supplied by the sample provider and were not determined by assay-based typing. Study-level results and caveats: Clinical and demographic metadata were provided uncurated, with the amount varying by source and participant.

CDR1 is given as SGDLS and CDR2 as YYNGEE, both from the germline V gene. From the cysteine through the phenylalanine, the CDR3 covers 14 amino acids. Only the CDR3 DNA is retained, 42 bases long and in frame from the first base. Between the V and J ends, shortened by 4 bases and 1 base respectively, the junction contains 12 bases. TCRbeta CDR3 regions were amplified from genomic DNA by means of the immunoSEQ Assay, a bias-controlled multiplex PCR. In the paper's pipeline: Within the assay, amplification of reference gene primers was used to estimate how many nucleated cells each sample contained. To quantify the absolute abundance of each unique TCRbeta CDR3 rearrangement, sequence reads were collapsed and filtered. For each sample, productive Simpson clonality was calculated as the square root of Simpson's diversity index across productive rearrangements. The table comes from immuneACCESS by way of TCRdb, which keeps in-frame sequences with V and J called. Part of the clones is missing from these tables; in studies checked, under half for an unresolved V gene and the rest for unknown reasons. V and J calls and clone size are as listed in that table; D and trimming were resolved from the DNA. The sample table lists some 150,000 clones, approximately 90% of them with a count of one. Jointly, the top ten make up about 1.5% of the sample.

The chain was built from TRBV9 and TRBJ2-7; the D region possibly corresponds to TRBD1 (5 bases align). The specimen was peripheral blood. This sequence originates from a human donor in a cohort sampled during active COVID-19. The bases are TGTGCCAGCAGCCAGGGTCAGGGTTCCTACGAGCAGTACTTC. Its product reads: CASSQGQGSYEQYF. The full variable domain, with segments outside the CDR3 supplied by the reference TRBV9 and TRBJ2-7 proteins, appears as DSGVTQTPKHLITATGQRVTLRCSPRSGDLSVYWYQQSLDQGLQFLIQYYNGEERAKGNILERFSAQQFPDLHSELNLSSLELGDSALYFCASSQGQGSYEQYFGPGTRLTVT.